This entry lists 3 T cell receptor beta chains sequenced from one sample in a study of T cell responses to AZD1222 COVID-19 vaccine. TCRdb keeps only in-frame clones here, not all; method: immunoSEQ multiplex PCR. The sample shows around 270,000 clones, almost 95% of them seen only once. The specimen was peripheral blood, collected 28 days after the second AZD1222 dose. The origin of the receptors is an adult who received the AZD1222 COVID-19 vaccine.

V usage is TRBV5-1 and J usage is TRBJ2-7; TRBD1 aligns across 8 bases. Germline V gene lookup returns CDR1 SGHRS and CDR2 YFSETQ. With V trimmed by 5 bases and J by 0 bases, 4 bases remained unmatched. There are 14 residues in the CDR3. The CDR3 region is CASRPGTGSYEQYF. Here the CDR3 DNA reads TGCGCCAGCAGGCCCGGGACAGGCTCCTACGAGCAGTACTTC. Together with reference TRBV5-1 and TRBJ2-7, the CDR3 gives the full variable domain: KAGVTQTPRYLIKTRGQQVTLSCSPISGHRSVSWYQQTPGQGLQFLFEYFSETQRNKGNFPGRFSGRQFSNSRSEMNVSTLELGDSALYLCASRPGTGSYEQYFGPGTRLTVT.

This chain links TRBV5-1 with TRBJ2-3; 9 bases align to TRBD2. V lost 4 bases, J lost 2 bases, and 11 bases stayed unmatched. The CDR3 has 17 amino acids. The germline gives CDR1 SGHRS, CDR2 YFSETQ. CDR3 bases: TGCGCCAGCAGCCGTAAAATGCGGGGGGGGCTCACAGATACGCAGTATTTT. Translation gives CASSRKMRGGLTDTQYF.

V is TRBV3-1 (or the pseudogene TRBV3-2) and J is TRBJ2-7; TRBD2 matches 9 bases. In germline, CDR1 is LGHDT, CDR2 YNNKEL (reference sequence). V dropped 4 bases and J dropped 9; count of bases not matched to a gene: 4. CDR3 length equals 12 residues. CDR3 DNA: TGTGCCAGCAGCCCTAGCGGGGCCGCGCAGTACTTC. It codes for CASSPSGAAQYF.